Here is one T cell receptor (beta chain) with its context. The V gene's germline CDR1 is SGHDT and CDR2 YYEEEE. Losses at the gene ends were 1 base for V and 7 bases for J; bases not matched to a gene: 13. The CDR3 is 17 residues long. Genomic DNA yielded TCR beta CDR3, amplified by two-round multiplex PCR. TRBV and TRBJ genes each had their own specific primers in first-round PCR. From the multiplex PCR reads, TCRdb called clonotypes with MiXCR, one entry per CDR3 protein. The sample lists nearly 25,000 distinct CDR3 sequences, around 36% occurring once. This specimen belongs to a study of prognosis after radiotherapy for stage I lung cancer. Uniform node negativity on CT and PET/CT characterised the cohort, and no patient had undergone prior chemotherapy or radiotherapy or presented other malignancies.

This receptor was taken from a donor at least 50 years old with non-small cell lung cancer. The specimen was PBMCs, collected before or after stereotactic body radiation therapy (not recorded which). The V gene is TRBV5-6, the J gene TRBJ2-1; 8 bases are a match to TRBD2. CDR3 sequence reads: CASSLMSGSGVRNEQFF. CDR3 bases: TGTGCCAGCAGCTTGATGAGCGGGAGTGGGGTTAGGAATGAGCAGTTCTTC.